The text below deals with one T cell receptor (beta chain). Trimming shortened V by 0 bases and J by 5 bases, and 11 bases separated the two germline ends. CDR1 LGHNA and CDR2 YNFKEQ come from the germline V gene. The CDR3 loop spans 15 amino acids. This record comes from a study of T cell changes during pregnancy in multiple sclerosis. The data were produced by immunoSEQ multiplex PCR, yet TCRdb's version contains in-frame clones alone and is incomplete. This table holds roughly 80,000 clones, under 95% found once. The specimen comprised peripheral blood, sampled after pregnancy. V and J are TRBV4-2 and TRBJ1-5, with D possibly matching TRBD1 (6 bases). The receptor was isolated from a female donor in good health, enrolled as a control in a pregnancy study. Here the CDR3 DNA reads TGTGCCAGCAGCCAAGATCGACAGGTCTATCAGCCCCAGCATTTT. It yields the protein CASSQDRQVYQPQHF.